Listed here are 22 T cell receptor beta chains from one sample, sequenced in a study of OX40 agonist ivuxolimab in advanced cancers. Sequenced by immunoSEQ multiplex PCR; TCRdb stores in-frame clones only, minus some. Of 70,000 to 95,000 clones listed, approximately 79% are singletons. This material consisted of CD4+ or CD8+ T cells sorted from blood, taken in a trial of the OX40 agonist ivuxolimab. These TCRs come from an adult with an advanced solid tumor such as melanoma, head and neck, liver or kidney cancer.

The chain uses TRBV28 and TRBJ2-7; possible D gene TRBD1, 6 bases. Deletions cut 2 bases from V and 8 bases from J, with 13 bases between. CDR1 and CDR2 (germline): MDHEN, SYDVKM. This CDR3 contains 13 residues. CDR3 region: CASSLPITGKQYF. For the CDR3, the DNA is TGTGCCAGCAGTTTACCCATTACAGGGAAGCAGTACTTC.

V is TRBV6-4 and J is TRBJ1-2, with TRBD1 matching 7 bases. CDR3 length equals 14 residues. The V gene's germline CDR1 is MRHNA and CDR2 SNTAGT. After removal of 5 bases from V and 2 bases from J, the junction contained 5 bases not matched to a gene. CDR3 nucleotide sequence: TGTGCCAGCAGTCCCGACAGGGCGAACTATGGCTACACCTTC. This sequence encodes CASSPDRANYGYTF.

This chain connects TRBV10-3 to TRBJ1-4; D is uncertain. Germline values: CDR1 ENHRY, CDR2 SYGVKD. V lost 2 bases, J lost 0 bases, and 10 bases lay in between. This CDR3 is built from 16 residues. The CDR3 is CAISEAGRSTNEKLFF. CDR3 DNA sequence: TGTGCCATCAGTGAGGCTGGACGGTCAACTAATGAAAAACTGTTTTTT.

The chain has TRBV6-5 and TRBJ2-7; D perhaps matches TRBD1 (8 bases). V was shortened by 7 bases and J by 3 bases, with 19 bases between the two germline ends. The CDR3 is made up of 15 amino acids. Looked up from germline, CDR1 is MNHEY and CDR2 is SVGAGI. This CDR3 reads CASKGGTGIFYEQYF. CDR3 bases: TGTGCCAGCAAGGGGGGGACAGGCATCTTCTACGAGCAGTACTTC.

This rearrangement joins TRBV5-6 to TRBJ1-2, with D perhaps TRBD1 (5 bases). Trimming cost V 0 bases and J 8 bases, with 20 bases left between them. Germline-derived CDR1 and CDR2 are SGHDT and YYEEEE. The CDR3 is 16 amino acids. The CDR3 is CASSLGGDGQAGGYTF. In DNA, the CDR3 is TGTGCCAGCAGCTTGGGAGGGGACGGACAAGCCGGCGGCTACACCTTC.

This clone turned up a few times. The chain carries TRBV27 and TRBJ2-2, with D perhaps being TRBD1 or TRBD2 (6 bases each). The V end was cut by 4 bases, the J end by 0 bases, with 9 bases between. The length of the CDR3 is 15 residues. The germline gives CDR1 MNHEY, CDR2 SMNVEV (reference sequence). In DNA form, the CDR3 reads TGTGCCAGCAGTTCGAGGGGGGCGAACACCGGGGAGCTGTTTTTT. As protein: CASSSRGANTGELFF.

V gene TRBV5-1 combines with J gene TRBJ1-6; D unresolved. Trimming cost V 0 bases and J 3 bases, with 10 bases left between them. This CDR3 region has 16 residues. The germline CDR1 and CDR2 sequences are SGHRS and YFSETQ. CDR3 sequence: CASSLESPHYNSPLHF. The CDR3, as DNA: TGCGCCAGCAGCTTGGAGTCTCCACACTATAATTCACCCCTCCACTTT.

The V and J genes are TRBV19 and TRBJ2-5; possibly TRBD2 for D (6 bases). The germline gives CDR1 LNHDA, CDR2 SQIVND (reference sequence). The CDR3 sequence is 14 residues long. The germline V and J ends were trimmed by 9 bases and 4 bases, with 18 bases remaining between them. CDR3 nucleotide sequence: TGTGCCAGCCACAGGAGGGGCAGGGCAGAGACCCAGTACTTC. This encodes CASHRRGRAETQYF.

CDR3 nucleotides: TGTGCCAGCTCGACCCAAGCCTACAATGAGCAGTTCTTC. It encodes CASSTQAYNEQFF. The chain couples TRBV18 to TRBJ2-1; D unclear. Trimming left V 6 bases short and J 2 bases short, with 8 bases between. Germline loops: CDR1 KGHSH, CDR2 LQKENI. The CDR3 extends over 13 amino acids. The full variable domain, rest sourced from reference TRBV18 and TRBJ2-1, is NAGVMQNPRHLVRRRGQEARLRCSPMKGHSHVYWYRQLPEEGLKFMVYLQKENIIDESGMPKERFSAEFPKEGPSILRIQQVVRGDSAAYFCASSTQAYNEQFFGPGTRLTVL.

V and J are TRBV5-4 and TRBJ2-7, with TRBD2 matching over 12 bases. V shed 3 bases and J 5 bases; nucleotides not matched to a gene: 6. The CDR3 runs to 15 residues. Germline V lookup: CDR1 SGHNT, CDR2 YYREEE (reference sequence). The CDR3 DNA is TGTGCCAGCAGCTCCCTACTAGCGGGGGGCGACGAGCAGTACTTC. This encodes CASSSLLAGGDEQYF.

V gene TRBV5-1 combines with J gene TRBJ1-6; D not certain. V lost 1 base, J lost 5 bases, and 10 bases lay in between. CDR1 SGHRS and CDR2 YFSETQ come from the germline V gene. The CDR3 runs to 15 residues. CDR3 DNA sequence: TGCGCCAGCAGCTTGAAAGGCAGAGATAATTCACCCCTCCACTTT. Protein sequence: CASSLKGRDNSPLHF.

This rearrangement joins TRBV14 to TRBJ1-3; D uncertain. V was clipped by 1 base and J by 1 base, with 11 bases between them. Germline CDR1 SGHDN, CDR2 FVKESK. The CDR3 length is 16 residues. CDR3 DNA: TGTGCCAGCAGCCAAGTACGAGGGTTATCTGGAAACACCATATATTTT. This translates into CASSQVRGLSGNTIYF. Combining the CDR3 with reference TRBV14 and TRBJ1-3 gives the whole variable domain EAGVTQFPSHSVIEKGQTVTLRCDPISGHDNLYWYRRVMGKEIKFLLHFVKESKQDESGMPNNRFLAERTGGTYSTLKVQPAELEDSGVYFCASSQVRGLSGNTIYFGEGSWLTVV.

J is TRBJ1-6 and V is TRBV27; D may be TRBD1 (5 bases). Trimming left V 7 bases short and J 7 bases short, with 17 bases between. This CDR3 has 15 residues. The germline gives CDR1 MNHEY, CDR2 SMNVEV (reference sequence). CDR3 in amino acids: CASTNTGRLNSPLHF. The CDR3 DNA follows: TGTGCCAGCACCAACACAGGACGGTTGAATTCACCCCTCCACTTT.

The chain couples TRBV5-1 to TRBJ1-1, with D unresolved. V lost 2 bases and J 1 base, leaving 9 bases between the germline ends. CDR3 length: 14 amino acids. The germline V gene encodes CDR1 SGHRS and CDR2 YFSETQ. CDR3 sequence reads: CASSFVSQNTEAFF. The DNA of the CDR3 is TGCGCCAGCAGCTTCGTCAGTCAGAACACTGAAGCTTTCTTT. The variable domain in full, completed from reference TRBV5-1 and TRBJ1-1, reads KAGVTQTPRYLIKTRGQQVTLSCSPISGHRSVSWYQQTPGQGLQFLFEYFSETQRNKGNFPGRFSGRQFSNSRSEMNVSTLELGDSALYLCASSFVSQNTEAFFGQGTRLTVV.

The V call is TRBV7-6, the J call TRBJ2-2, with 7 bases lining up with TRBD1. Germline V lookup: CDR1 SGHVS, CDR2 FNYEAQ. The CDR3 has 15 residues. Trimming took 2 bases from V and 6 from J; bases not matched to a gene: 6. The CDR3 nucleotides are TGTGCCAGCAGCTTAAGACAGGGCGGCGCCGGGGAGCTGTTTTTT. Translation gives CASSLRQGGAGELFF.

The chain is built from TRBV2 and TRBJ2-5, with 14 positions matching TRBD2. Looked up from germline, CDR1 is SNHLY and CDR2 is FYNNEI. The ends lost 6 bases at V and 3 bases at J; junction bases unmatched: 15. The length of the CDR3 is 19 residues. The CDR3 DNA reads TGTGCCAGCAGCAACCTTTTAGGACTAGCGGGGGGAGGGAAAGAGACCCAGTACTTC. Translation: CASSNLLGLAGGGKETQYF.

The CDR3 bases are TGTGCCAGTAGTTCACGGACAGGGGGGCGAAATAGCAATCAGCCCCAGCATTTT. This gives the protein CASSSRTGGRNSNQPQHF. The gene calls are TRBV19 and TRBJ1-5; 10 bases line up with TRBD1. The CDR3 runs 18 residues. Per the germline V gene, CDR1 is LNHDA and CDR2 is SQIVND (reference sequence). V lost 5 bases to trimming and J lost 0 bases; unmatched junction nucleotides: 10.

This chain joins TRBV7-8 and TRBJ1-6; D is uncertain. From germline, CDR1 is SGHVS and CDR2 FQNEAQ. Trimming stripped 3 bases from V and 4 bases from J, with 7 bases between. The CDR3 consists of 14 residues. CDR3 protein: CASSLDGYNSPLHF. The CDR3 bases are TGTGCCAGCAGCTTGGACGGGTATAATTCACCCCTCCACTTT.

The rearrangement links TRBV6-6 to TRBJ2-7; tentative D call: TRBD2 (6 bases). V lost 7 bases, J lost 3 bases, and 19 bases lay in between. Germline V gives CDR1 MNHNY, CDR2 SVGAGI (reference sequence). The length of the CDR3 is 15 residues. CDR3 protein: CASMPRRDRDYEQYF. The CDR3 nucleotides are TGTGCCAGCATGCCACGGCGGGACCGCGACTACGAGCAGTACTTC.

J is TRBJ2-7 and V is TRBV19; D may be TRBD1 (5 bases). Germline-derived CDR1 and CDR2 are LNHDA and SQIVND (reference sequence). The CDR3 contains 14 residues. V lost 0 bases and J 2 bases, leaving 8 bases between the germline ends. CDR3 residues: CASSIEQGPYEQYF. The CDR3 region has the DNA TGTGCCAGTAGTATAGAGCAGGGTCCCTACGAGCAGTACTTC.

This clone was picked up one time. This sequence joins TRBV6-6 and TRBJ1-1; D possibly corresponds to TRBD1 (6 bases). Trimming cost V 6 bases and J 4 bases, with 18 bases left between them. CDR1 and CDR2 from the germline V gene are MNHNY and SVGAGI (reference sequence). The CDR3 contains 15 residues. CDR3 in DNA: TGTGCCAGCAGGGAACAGGGACTTATGAGCACTGAAGCTTTCTTT. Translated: CASREQGLMSTEAFF.

DNA for the CDR3: TGTGCCAGCAGCTTAGATCCTGGAAACACCATATATTTT. Encoded protein: CASSLDPGNTIYF. V gene TRBV7-3 combines with J gene TRBJ1-3, with unresolved D. Trimming stripped 2 bases from V and 2 bases from J, with 4 bases between. Germline loops: CDR1 SGHTA, CDR2 FQGTGA. The CDR3 consists of 13 residues. Filled out from reference TRBV7-3 and TRBJ1-3, the complete variable domain reads GAGVSQTPSNKVTEKGKYVELRCDPISGHTALYWYRQSLGQGPEFLIYFQGTGAADDSGLPNDRFFAVRPEGSVSTLKIQRTERGDSAVYLCASSLDPGNTIYFGEGSWLTVV.